The text below deals with one T cell receptor beta chain. The record originates from a study of blood T cell repertoires in COVID-19. Assay: immunoSEQ multiplex PCR; the TCRdb copy retains only in-frame clones and omits some. The sample contains tens of thousands of clones, over 80% of which appear only once. V lost 1 base and J lost 3, with 12 bases in between. CDR1 and CDR2 (germline): LNHDA, SQIVND (reference sequence). The CDR3 sequence is 15 residues long. The gene calls are TRBV19 and TRBJ1-2, with D unresolved. The sequence derives from a human donor with active COVID-19. The donor label of this sample is uncertain. Sequencing was carried out using peripheral blood. The CDR3 bases are TGTGCCAGTAGTATAGGTCAGGAGGCGGACTATGGCTACACCTTC. This translates into CASSIGQEADYGYTF.